These 27 T cell receptor beta chains share one sample of origin, sequenced in a study of blood T cell repertoires in COVID-19. This table comes from immunoSEQ multiplex PCR, and its TCRdb copy is limited to in-frame clones, with some not included. The data contain about 120,000 clones, 55% to 75% of them singletons. Sequencing was performed on peripheral blood. The receptors here all came from a woman in her seventies with acute or convalescent COVID-19.

This clone has just a few counts. V is TRBV4-1 and J is TRBJ1-3; a possible D gene is TRBD1 (5 bases). The CDR3 extends over 15 amino acids. Germline CDR1 reads MGHRA; CDR2 reads YSYEKL. Trimming took off 5 bases at V and 0 bases at J, with 11 bases between the two ends. The CDR3 DNA reads as TGCGCCAGCAGCGACCGACAGAGCTCTGGAAACACCATATATTTT. This sequence encodes CASSDRQSSGNTIYF.

The CDR3 DNA reads TGTGCCAGCAGCCGCTTACAGGGATCAGAGACCCAGTACTTC. Translation gives CASSRLQGSETQYF. The chain employs TRBV5-5 and TRBJ2-5; possible D gene TRBD1, 6 bases. This CDR3 has 14 amino acids. The germline CDR1 and CDR2 sequences are SGHKS and YYEKEE (reference sequence). With 4 bases removed from V and 4 bases from J, the gap between germline ends came to 14 bases.

This clone was seen just once. This rearrangement joins TRBV9 to TRBJ2-5; 10 nucleotides match TRBD2. Germline CDR1 reads SGDLS; CDR2 reads YYNGEE. The V and J ends lost 3 bases and 1 base, in that order; junction bases with no gene match: 3. The length of the CDR3 is 15 residues. This CDR3 is CASSGSGRFQETQYF. In nucleotides, the CDR3 is TGTGCCAGCAGCGGTAGCGGGAGGTTCCAAGAGACCCAGTACTTC.

The chain combines TRBV4-1 with TRBJ1-3; 9 positions match TRBD1. The CDR3 sequence is 16 residues long. Germline values: CDR1 MGHRA, CDR2 YSYEKL. V lost 4 bases and J lost 1; bases outside the gene matches: 5. The CDR3 sequence is CASSRLDRGSGNTIYF. The CDR3 region has the DNA TGCGCCAGCAGCCGCCTGGACAGGGGTTCTGGAAACACCATATATTTT.

The rearrangement links TRBV5-4 to TRBJ2-2; the match to TRBD2 covers 7 bases. This CDR3 comprises 16 residues. Germline V gene lookup returns CDR1 SGHNT and CDR2 YYREEE (reference sequence). J was trimmed by 3 bases and V by 0 bases; bases with no gene match: 5. CDR3 residues: CASSLAGGADTGELFF. The CDR3 DNA sequence: TGTGCCAGCAGCTTGGCGGGGGGAGCGGACACCGGGGAGCTGTTTTTT.

The chain links TRBV25-1 to TRBJ1-2; possibly TRBD1 for D (6 bases). V lost 4 bases to trimming and J lost 4 bases, with 19 bases between them. The CDR3 extends over 16 amino acids. Germline V gene data show CDR1 as MGHDK and CDR2 as SYGVNS. In DNA form, the CDR3 reads TGTGCCAGCAGTGTAGGACCACAGGGAGCATCCTATGGCTACACCTTC. Amino acids: CASSVGPQGASYGYTF.

This sequence joins TRBV19 and TRBJ1-5, with TRBD1 identical over 7 bases. This CDR3 has 14 residues. J was trimmed by 7 bases and V by 6 bases; bases with no gene match: 9. Germline values: CDR1 LNHDA, CDR2 SQIVND (reference sequence). The CDR3 protein is CASSTQTGWQPQHF. The CDR3 bases are TGTGCCAGTAGCACCCAGACAGGGTGGCAGCCCCAGCATTTT.

The chain combines TRBV7-2 with TRBJ1-1; D might be TRBD1 (6 bases). V lost 4 bases to trimming and J lost 1 base, with 10 bases between them. Germline values: CDR1 SGHTA, CDR2 FQGNSA. This CDR3 comprises 14 residues. The DNA for the CDR3 is TGTGCCAGCAGCTCGACAGGACGGAACACTGAAGCTTTCTTT. Its protein product is CASSSTGRNTEAFF.

This chain links TRBV6-5 with TRBJ2-7; the match to TRBD2 covers 7 bases. The CDR3 covers 13 residues. Germline V lookup: CDR1 MNHEY, CDR2 SVGAGI. The V segment lost 2 bases and the J segment 2 bases; nucleotides outside the gene matches: 0. The CDR3 sequence is CASSYRGAYEQYF. As DNA, the CDR3 is TGTGCCAGCAGTTACCGGGGGGCCTACGAGCAGTACTTC.

The sample holds a few counts of this clone. The V call is TRBV6-5, the J call TRBJ1-2; D is possibly TRBD1 (6 bases). CDR3 length: 13 residues. Per germline, CDR1 MNHEY and CDR2 SVGAGI. The germline V and J ends were trimmed by 5 bases and 4 bases, with 11 bases remaining between them. The CDR3 DNA sequence: TGTGCCAGCAGTCCTCAGGGGCCCTATGGCTACACCTTC. Translation gives CASSPQGPYGYTF.

This CDR3 is CATSREPRGPQHF. As DNA, the CDR3 is TGTGCCACCAGCAGAGAACCTCGAGGGCCCCAGCATTTT. V is TRBV15 and J is TRBJ1-5; D remains unclear. In germline, CDR1 is LNHNV, CDR2 YYDKDF (reference sequence). The CDR3 extends over 13 amino acids. Trimming pared 0 bases from V and 9 bases from J, leaving 9 bases between.

By share, this clone counts as medium-sized. V gene TRBV7-9 combines with J gene TRBJ2-7, with TRBD2 as a possible D gene (7 bases). The CDR3 is 14 residues long. Germline V gene lookup returns CDR1 SEHNR and CDR2 FQNEAQ (reference sequence). V lost 6 bases, J lost 5 bases, and 17 bases lay in between. CDR3 region: CASSRGGKGHEQYF. In nucleotides, the CDR3 is TGTGCCAGCAGTAGGGGGGGAAAGGGGCACGAGCAGTACTTC.

The chain carries TRBV7-9 and TRBJ1-5, with 7 bases aligning to TRBD1. V shed 3 bases and J 11 bases; nucleotides not matched to a gene: 16. The CDR3 consists of 16 residues. Per the germline V gene, CDR1 is SEHNR and CDR2 is FQNEAQ (reference sequence). CDR3 coding DNA: TGTGCCAGCAGCTTGGCGACAGGGATGGGCGGCGGAGCCCAGCATTTT. As protein: CASSLATGMGGGAQHF.

Ten or more counts support this clone. The chain carries TRBV7-2 and TRBJ1-4; possible D gene TRBD1, 5 bases. Germline CDR1 and CDR2: SGHTA and FQGNSA. The CDR3 has 14 residues. V was trimmed by 5 bases and J by 8 bases, leaving 15 bases between them. The CDR3 bases are TGTGCCAGCAGCCCCTGGCAGGGCAACGAAAAACTGTTTTTT. Its protein is CASSPWQGNEKLFF. Full variable domain (remainder filled in from reference TRBV7-2 and TRBJ1-4): GAGVSQSPSNKVTEKGKDVELRCDPISGHTALYWYRQSLGQGLEFLIYFQGNSAPDKSGLPSDRFSAERTGGSVSTLTIQRTQQEDSAVYLCASSPWQGNEKLFFGSGTQLSVL.

The rearrangement links TRBV7-6 to TRBJ2-2; 10 bases match TRBD2. The V segment lost 1 base and the J segment 4 bases; nucleotides outside the gene matches: 6. The germline V gene has CDR1 SGHVS and CDR2 FNYEAQ. The CDR3 spans 17 residues. This chain's CDR3 is CASSLGRTSGATGELFF. The DNA of the CDR3 is TGTGCCAGCAGCTTAGGCAGGACTAGCGGAGCCACCGGGGAGCTGTTTTTT.

There are many counts of this clone. CDR3 sequence reads: CASSPRGVVRNEQYF. CDR3 sequence (DNA): TGTGCCAGCAGCCCCAGGGGGGTCGTAAGAAACGAGCAGTACTTC. This chain joins TRBV3-1 (or the pseudogene TRBV3-2) and TRBJ2-7, with D maybe TRBD1 (7 bases). In germline, CDR1 is LGHDT, CDR2 YNNKEL (reference sequence). CDR3 size: 15 residues. V was shortened by 4 bases and J by 5 bases, with 18 bases between the two germline ends.

The V call is TRBV12-3 or TRBV12-4, the J call TRBJ2-7; D is perhaps TRBD1 (6 bases). The V end was cut by 5 bases, the J end by 4 bases, with 9 bases between. The CDR3 extends over 12 amino acids. CDR3 in amino acids: CASSPDRYEQYF. The CDR3 region has the DNA TGTGCCAGCAGTCCCGACAGGTACGAGCAGTACTTC.

The V and J genes are TRBV7-2 and TRBJ2-1; 9 nucleotides agree with TRBD1. Trimming cost V 5 bases and J 4 bases; bases outside gene matches: 9. This CDR3 region has 16 residues. Germline V gives CDR1 SGHTA, CDR2 FQGNSA. In DNA, the CDR3 is TGTGCCAGCAGCGGGCGGGACAGGGCCAAGTACAATGAGCAGTTCTTC. As protein: CASSGRDRAKYNEQFF. The whole variable domain, filled in from reference TRBV7-2 and TRBJ2-1, reads GAGVSQSPSNKVTEKGKDVELRCDPISGHTALYWYRQSLGQGLEFLIYFQGNSAPDKSGLPSDRFSAERTGGSVSTLTIQRTQQEDSAVYLCASSGRDRAKYNEQFFGPGTRLTVL.

The chain joins TRBV11-2 to TRBJ2-5; D is perhaps TRBD2 (7 bases). Trimming shortened V by 3 bases and J by 1 base, and 12 bases separated the two germline ends. CDR1 is SGHAT, CDR2 FQNNGV, per germline. This CDR3 has 15 residues. CDR3 residues: CASSFGGGPQETQYF. CDR3 bases: TGTGCCAGCAGCTTTGGGGGGGGGCCCCAAGAGACCCAGTACTTC.

This chain joins TRBV5-1 and TRBJ2-2, with 10 bases lining up with TRBD2. Germline V gives CDR1 SGHRS, CDR2 YFSETQ. The V gene end was trimmed by 6 bases and the J gene end by 6 bases; junction bases not matched to a gene: 11. There are 16 residues in the CDR3. The CDR3 here is CASNPGSGRASGELFF. CDR3 DNA: TGCGCCAGCAACCCTGGGAGCGGGAGGGCCTCCGGGGAGCTGTTTTTT.

Comments on this clone: The identical CDR3 is also encoded by other nucleotide sequences in the sample. CDR3 protein: CAWSVAGTDTQYF. The CDR3 region has the DNA TGTGCCTGGAGTGTAGCCGGCACAGATACGCAGTATTTT. The chain is built from TRBV30 and TRBJ2-3; D gene unclear. Germline lookup yields CDR1 GTSNPN and CDR2 SVGIG (reference sequence). The CDR3 length is 13 residues. V was trimmed by 0 bases and J by 1 base, leaving 5 bases between them. The complete variable domain, with remaining parts taken from reference TRBV30 and TRBJ2-3, reads SQTIHQWPATLVQPVGSPLSLECTVEGTSNPNLYWYRQAAGRGLQLLFYSVGIGQISSEVPQNLSASRPQDRQFILSSKKLLLSDSGFYLCAWSVAGTDTQYFGPGTRLTVL.

The rearrangement uses TRBV2 and TRBJ1-5; D gene ambiguous. In germline, CDR1 is SNHLY, CDR2 FYNNEI. V lost 2 bases and J 0 bases, leaving 14 bases between the germline ends. This CDR3 contains 17 residues. CDR3 in DNA: TGTGCCAGCAGTGAATGGAGGCAGGATTATAGCAATCAGCCCCAGCATTTT. This codes for CASSEWRQDYSNQPQHF.

Only a few counts were recorded for this clone. This sequence joins TRBV12-3 or TRBV12-4 and TRBJ1-2; D remains ambiguous. This CDR3 is built from 13 residues. V lost 2 bases, J lost 0 bases, and 4 bases lay in between. The CDR3 sequence: CASSLQTNYGYTF. CDR3 DNA sequence: TGTGCCAGCAGTTTACAGACTAACTATGGCTACACCTTC.

This clone was detected only once. V and J are TRBV5-5 and TRBJ1-6, with a possible D match to TRBD1 (5 bases). Germline CDR1 is SGHKS and CDR2 is YYEKEE (reference sequence). The CDR3 length is 18 residues. V was cut by 1 base and J by 2 bases, with 16 bases left in between. Here the CDR3 reads CASSLNDPGSAYNSPLHF. The DNA of the CDR3 is TGTGCCAGCAGCTTGAACGATCCAGGGTCGGCCTATAATTCACCCCTCCACTTT.

V gene TRBV5-4 combines with J gene TRBJ1-2; 9 nucleotides agree with TRBD1. The V segment lost 4 bases and the J segment 3 bases; nucleotides outside the gene matches: 7. This CDR3 spans 15 amino acids. CDR1 and CDR2 from the germline V gene are SGHNT and YYREEE (reference sequence). The DNA of the CDR3 is TGTGCCAGCAGCGTAGGCCGACAGGGGGACTATGGCTACACCTTC. Translating it yields CASSVGRQGDYGYTF. Full variable domain (rest looked up from reference TRBV5-4 and TRBJ1-2): ETGVTQSPTHLIKTRGQQVTLRCSSQSGHNTVSWYQQALGQGPQFIFQYYREEENGRGNFPPRFSGLQFPNYSSELNVNALELDDSALYLCASSVGRQGDYGYTFGSGTRLTVV.

V is TRBV27 and J is TRBJ2-2; TRBD1 agrees at 7 bases. Germline V gene sequence: CDR1 MNHEY, CDR2 SMNVEV (reference sequence). V dropped 3 bases and J dropped 6; count of bases not matched to a gene: 10. The CDR3 sequence is 16 residues long. CDR3 in DNA: TGTGCCAGCAGTTTCCCGGCAGGGGGTGTATCCGGGGAGCTGTTTTTT. Translation: CASSFPAGGVSGELFF.

The chain has TRBV29-1 and TRBJ2-7; D perhaps matches TRBD1 (5 bases). CDR1 SQVTM and CDR2 ANQGSEA come from the germline V gene. The CDR3 sequence is 14 residues long. Trimming stripped 1 base from V and 3 bases from J, with 13 bases between. The CDR3 here is CSVEGTGRDYEQYF. CDR3 sequence (DNA): TGCAGCGTTGAAGGCACAGGTAGAGACTACGAGCAGTACTTC.